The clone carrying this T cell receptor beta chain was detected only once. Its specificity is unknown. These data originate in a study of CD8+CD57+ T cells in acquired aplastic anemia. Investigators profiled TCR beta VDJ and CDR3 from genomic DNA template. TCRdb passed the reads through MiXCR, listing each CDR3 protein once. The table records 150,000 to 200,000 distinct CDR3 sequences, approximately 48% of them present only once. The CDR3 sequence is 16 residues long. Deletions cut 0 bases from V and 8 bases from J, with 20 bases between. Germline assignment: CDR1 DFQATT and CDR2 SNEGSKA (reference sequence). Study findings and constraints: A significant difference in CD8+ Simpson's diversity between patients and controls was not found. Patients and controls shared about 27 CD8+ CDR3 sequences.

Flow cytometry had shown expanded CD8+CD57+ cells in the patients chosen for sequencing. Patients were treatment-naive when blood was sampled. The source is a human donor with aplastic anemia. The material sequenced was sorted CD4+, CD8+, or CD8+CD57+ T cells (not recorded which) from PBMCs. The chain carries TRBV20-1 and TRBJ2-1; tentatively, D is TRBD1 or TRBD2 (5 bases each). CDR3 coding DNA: TGCAGTGCTAGAGATAGGCTTAGGGGAGCCCTCGATGAGCAGTTCTTC. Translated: CSARDRLRGALDEQFF.